This entry lists 23 T cell receptor beta chains sequenced from one sample in a study of T cells after yellow fever vaccination. TCRdb processed the 5' RACE reads anew with MiXCR; each CDR3 protein has one entry. The profile shows around 310,000 distinct CDR3 sequences, 3.5% to 5% of them singletons. Sequences were derived from PBMCs, sampled 15 days after the yellow fever booster vaccination. The origin of the receptors is a man younger than 35 who received the YFV17D yellow fever vaccine.

This clonotype was counted ten times or more. This chain connects TRBV7-9 to TRBJ2-3, with D uncertain. Per germline, CDR1 SEHNR and CDR2 FQNEAQ (reference sequence). The V end lost 5 bases, the J end lost 7 bases, and 13 bases lay between the germline ends. The CDR3 loop spans 13 amino acids. The chain's CDR3 is CASSPPLVHTQYF. The CDR3 DNA follows: TGTGCCAGCAGCCCTCCTTTAGTTCATACGCAGTATTTT.

The chain recombines TRBV5-4 with TRBJ2-2; D gene unclear. CDR3 length: 15 amino acids. Trimming cost V 5 bases and J 1 base, with 12 bases left between them. Germline values: CDR1 SGHNT, CDR2 YYREEE (reference sequence). CDR3 sequence: CASSRDALNTGELFF. For the CDR3, the DNA is TGTGCCAGCAGTCGAGACGCGTTGAACACCGGGGAGCTGTTTTTT.

This clonotype was detected only a few times. This chain links TRBV5-1 with TRBJ2-2; no reliable D call. The CDR3 is 16 residues long. Germline values: CDR1 SGHRS, CDR2 YFSETQ. Trimming took 0 bases from V and 2 from J, leaving 11 bases between them. CDR3: CASSLVRGRNTGELFF. The DNA for the CDR3 is TGCGCCAGCAGCTTGGTGCGAGGCAGAAACACCGGGGAGCTGTTTTTT. Based on the CDR3 plus reference TRBV5-1 and TRBJ2-2, the full variable domain is KAGVTQTPRYLIKTRGQQVTLSCSPISGHRSVSWYQQTPGQGLQFLFEYFSETQRNKGNFPGRFSGRQFSNSRSEMNVSTLELGDSALYLCASSLVRGRNTGELFFGEGSRLTVL.

The chain combines TRBV28 with TRBJ2-7; the D is unclear. Deletions cut 5 bases from V and 4 bases from J, with 12 bases between. CDR1 and CDR2 (germline): MDHEN, SYDVKM. This CDR3 region has 13 residues. The CDR3 nucleotides read TGTGCCAGCAGTCAGACGGATAAATACGAGCAGTACGTC. Protein: CASSQTDKYEQYV.

Many counts were recorded for this clonotype. The V gene is TRBV20-1, the J gene TRBJ2-3; weak D call: TRBD2 (7 bases). V dropped 4 bases and J dropped 5 bases, with 16 bases sitting between them. Germline CDR1 is DFQATT and CDR2 is SNEGSKA (reference sequence). The CDR3 has 14 amino acids. The CDR3 DNA reads as TGCAGTGCTAAAGCCGGGGGGCCTGGAGATACGCAGTATTTT. Translated, it gives CSAKAGGPGDTQYF.

This clonotype was detected ten times or more. The genes are TRBV4-3 and TRBJ2-1, with 10 bases aligning to TRBD2. The germline V gene encodes CDR1 LGHNA and CDR2 YSLEER. V was clipped by 0 bases and J by 8 bases; unmatched bases: 4. The CDR3 totals 15 residues. CDR3 amino acids: CASSQDWTSGYEQFF. The CDR3 nucleotides are TGCGCCAGCAGCCAAGATTGGACTAGCGGCTATGAGCAGTTCTTC.

The V gene is TRBV12-3 or TRBV12-4, the J gene TRBJ2-2; no clear D. V lost 3 bases and J lost 7, with 15 bases in between. This CDR3 contains 15 residues. The DNA for the CDR3 is TGTGCCAGCAGTTTCCCCCGACCCGCTAGCGGGGAGCTGTTTTTT. Its protein product is CASSFPRPASGELFF.

This clonotype was seen more than once but under ten times. The J gene is TRBJ2-5, the V gene TRBV30, with 7 bases identical to TRBD1. Germline CDR1 is GTSNPN and CDR2 is SVGIG (reference sequence). The V gene end was trimmed by 0 bases and the J gene end by 4 bases; junction bases not matched to a gene: 8. This CDR3 has 15 amino acids. The CDR3 bases are TGTGCCTGGAGTGTACAGGGGATGGGAAGAGAGACCCAGTACTTC. It translates to CAWSVQGMGRETQYF.

At least ten counts were recorded for this clonotype. V and J are TRBV18 and TRBJ2-2; D possibly corresponds to TRBD2 (6 bases). The germline V and J ends were trimmed by 8 bases and 5 bases, with 21 bases remaining between them. The CDR3 loop spans 16 amino acids. Germline CDR1 KGHSH, CDR2 LQKENI. CDR3 in DNA: TGTGCCAGCCTCCCCCTAGCGTCGGAAGGAACCGGGGAGCTGTTTTTT. Its translation is CASLPLASEGTGELFF.

The V gene is TRBV2, the J gene TRBJ1-1, with 8 bases identical to TRBD1. Germline values: CDR1 SNHLY, CDR2 FYNNEI. The ends lost 7 bases at V and 3 bases at J; junction bases unmatched: 4. The CDR3 is 13 amino acids. The CDR3 loop is CASTSDRDTEAFF. The CDR3 DNA sequence: TGTGCCAGCACCTCGGACAGGGACACTGAAGCTTTCTTT.

This clonotype was found a few times. V gene TRBV11-3 combines with J gene TRBJ2-3, with TRBD1 as a possible D gene (5 bases). The CDR3 consists of 11 residues. Germline CDR1 SGHNT, CDR2 YENEEA. V dropped 5 bases and J dropped 7 bases, with 7 bases sitting between them. The CDR3 DNA follows: TGTGCCAGCAGCCAGGGTAATACGCAGTATTTT. The encoded protein is CASSQGNTQYF.

This clonotype was seen more than once but under ten times. The V and J genes are TRBV4-3 and TRBJ2-5; tentatively, D is TRBD1 (6 bases). Germline assignment: CDR1 LGHNA and CDR2 YSLEER. Trimming took 4 bases from V and 14 from J, leaving 20 bases between them. The length of the CDR3 is 13 residues. In nucleotides, the CDR3 is TGCGCCAGCAGCCCCGAAGTAGGAAGGACAGACTACTTC. As protein: CASSPEVGRTDYF.

V gene TRBV29-1 combines with J gene TRBJ2-5, with no clear D. CDR3 size: 10 residues. The V end lost 7 bases, the J end lost 1 base, and 4 bases lay between the germline ends. CDR1 and CDR2 (germline): SQVTM, ANQGSEA. The chain's CDR3 is CSGTQETQYF. The CDR3 DNA is TGCAGCGGGACCCAAGAGACCCAGTACTTC.

This clonotype was recorded at least ten times. The gene calls are TRBV5-5 and TRBJ1-4; D unclear. CDR3 length: 13 residues. Trimming stripped 2 bases from V and 5 bases from J, with 7 bases between. CDR1 and CDR2 (germline): SGHKS, YYEKEE (reference sequence). CDR3 amino acids: CASSFDGNEKLFF. The CDR3 DNA follows: TGTGCCAGCAGCTTCGACGGGAATGAAAAACTGTTTTTT. Full variable domain (rest looked up from reference TRBV5-5 and TRBJ1-4): DAGVTQSPTHLIKTRGQQVTLRCSPISGHKSVSWYQQVLGQGPQFIFQYYEKEERGRGNFPDRFSARQFPNYSSELNVNALLLGDSALYLCASSFDGNEKLFFGSGTQLSVL.

This clonotype has ten or more counts. The junction and the germline gene differ at one end; a read error may be behind it. V and J are TRBV7-7 and TRBJ2-1; 7 bases line up with TRBD1. Germline V lookup: CDR1 SSHAT, CDR2 FNYEAQ (reference sequence). This CDR3 is built from 17 residues. The chain's CDR3 is CASSLGQFRQGVYEQFF. The CDR3 nucleotides are TGTGCTAGCAGCTTAGGCCAGTTTAGACAGGGAGTGTATGAGCAGTTCTTC.

This clonotype was seen repeatedly, ten times or more. The chain joins TRBV5-6 to TRBJ2-2; a possible D gene is TRBD1 (6 bases). The CDR3 spans 14 residues. The V gene lost 2 bases and the J gene lost 6 bases, with 11 bases spanning the gap. Germline CDR1 and CDR2: SGHDT and YYEEEE. CDR3 DNA: TGTGCCAGCAGCTTCAGGGGAAAACCCGGGGAGCTGTTTTTT. It encodes CASSFRGKPGELFF.

This clonotype was seen ten or more times. This rearrangement joins TRBV27 to TRBJ2-5, with 10 bases aligning to TRBD2. The V gene end was trimmed by 5 bases and the J gene end by 2 bases; junction bases not matched to a gene: 11. Germline CDR1 is MNHEY and CDR2 is SMNVEV (reference sequence). This CDR3 region has 17 residues. CDR3 bases: TGTGCCAGCAGTCCGAACCCTGGACTAGCGGATCAAGAGACCCAGTACTTC. This sequence encodes CASSPNPGLADQETQYF.

Many counts were recorded for this clonotype. The CDR3 is CSVPGQGTGEETQYF. The CDR3 DNA sequence: TGCAGCGTCCCGGGACAGGGGACGGGGGAAGAGACCCAGTACTTC. V gene TRBV29-1 combines with J gene TRBJ2-5; 10 nucleotides match TRBD1. The length of the CDR3 is 15 residues. CDR1 is SQVTM, CDR2 ANQGSEA, per germline. V shed 6 bases, J shed 3 bases, and the junction held 10 bases outside the gene matches.

The table lists this clonotype with many counts. V usage is TRBV12-3 or TRBV12-4 and J usage is TRBJ2-7; perhaps D is TRBD1 or TRBD2 (7 bases each). V was trimmed by 8 bases and J by 3 bases, leaving 14 bases between them. CDR3 length: 13 amino acids. CDR3 loop: CASGRDRHYEQYF. CDR3 DNA: TGTGCCAGCGGGAGGGACAGACACTACGAGCAGTACTTC.

At least ten counts were recorded for this clonotype. V gene TRBV5-4 combines with J gene TRBJ2-5; D is undetermined. CDR3 length: 15 residues. Deletions cut 5 bases from V and 2 bases from J, with 16 bases between. The germline gives CDR1 SGHNT, CDR2 YYREEE (reference sequence). The CDR3 sequence: CASRLDLATQETQYF. The CDR3 nucleotides are TGTGCCAGCAGACTCGACTTGGCCACACAAGAGACCCAGTACTTC.

The table lists this clonotype with a few counts. The rearrangement uses TRBV4-2 and TRBJ1-1; D unclear. The germline gives CDR1 LGHNA, CDR2 YNFKEQ. The ends were cut back, 2 bases at V and 4 bases at J, with 17 bases in the middle. This CDR3 is 16 amino acids long. The CDR3 region has the DNA TGTGCCAGCAGCCAAAGTGAGCTATATGTTAGCACTGAAGCTTTCTTT. Protein: CASSQSELYVSTEAFF.

This clonotype was observed at least ten times. V gene TRBV5-1 combines with J gene TRBJ2-3; 9 positions agree with TRBD1. The CDR3 runs to 16 residues. Germline CDR1 and CDR2: SGHRS and YFSETQ. J lost 2 bases, V lost 4 bases, and 8 bases had no gene match. The CDR3 region is CASSKTGTGTTDTQYF. Written as DNA, the CDR3 is TGCGCCAGCAGCAAGACCGGGACAGGGACCACAGATACGCAGTATTTT. The whole variable domain, remainder taken from reference TRBV5-1 and TRBJ2-3, is KAGVTQTPRYLIKTRGQQVTLSCSPISGHRSVSWYQQTPGQGLQFLFEYFSETQRNKGNFPGRFSGRQFSNSRSEMNVSTLELGDSALYLCASSKTGTGTTDTQYFGPGTRLTVL.

This clonotype was observed a few times. The V and J genes are TRBV9 and TRBJ1-2; no clear D gene. This CDR3 has 16 amino acids. Germline CDR1 is SGDLS and CDR2 is YYNGEE. V shed 4 bases and J shed 4 bases, with 20 bases lying between them. CDR3 protein: CASSSPTAAPGYGYTF. The CDR3 DNA sequence: TGTGCCAGCAGCTCCCCAACGGCCGCCCCGGGCTATGGCTACACCTTC.